The clone carrying this T cell receptor beta chain appeared a few times. Its antigen is undetermined. During its preparation, the TCRbeta library received unique molecular identifiers. From the PCR reads, TCRdb called clonotypes with MiXCR, one entry per CDR3 protein. In the table there are around 800,000 distinct CDR3 sequences, roughly 16% of which are singletons. The entry originates in a study of T-cell reconstitution after alpha-beta-depleted transplantation in children. General study results and limits: Reportedly, only several hundred clones from non-depleted graft cells drove alpha-beta T-cell counts at about two months. Most T-cell counts and diversity one year after the transplant came from T cells that were newly produced. Surviving thymic progenitors and recipient T cells were the source of high TCRbeta diversity at day 60 in some patients.

The trim removed 2 bases at V and 8 bases at J, leaving 6 bases unmatched. Germline V gene lookup returns CDR1 SGHRS and CDR2 YFSETQ. CDR3 length equals 15 residues. The receptor's source is a male patient aged 10-17 years who had a stem cell transplant for acute lymphoblastic leukemia, so the T cells may come from the graft donor. The material was PBMCs, mostly from graft donor cells, obtained 360 days after TCRalphabeta/CD19-depleted stem cell transplant. The chain is built from TRBV5-1 and TRBJ2-1; 11 nucleotides match TRBD2. CDR3 sequence: CASSFFTSGRDEQFF. The CDR3 nucleotides are TGCGCCAGCAGCTTTTTTACTAGCGGGAGAGATGAGCAGTTCTTC. The complete variable domain, with remaining parts taken from reference TRBV5-1 and TRBJ2-1, reads KAGVTQTPRYLIKTRGQQVTLSCSPISGHRSVSWYQQTPGQGLQFLFEYFSETQRNKGNFPGRFSGRQFSNSRSEMNVSTLELGDSALYLCASSFFTSGRDEQFFGPGTRLTVL.